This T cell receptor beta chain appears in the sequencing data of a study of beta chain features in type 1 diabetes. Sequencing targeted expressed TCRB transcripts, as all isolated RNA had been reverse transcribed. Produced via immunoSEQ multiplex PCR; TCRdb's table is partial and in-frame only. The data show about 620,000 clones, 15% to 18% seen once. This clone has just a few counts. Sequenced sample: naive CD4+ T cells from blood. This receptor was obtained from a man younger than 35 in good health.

The CDR3 is CSVDRGRYHNEQFF. In DNA, the CDR3 is TGCAGCGTTGATAGGGGGCGATACCACAATGAGCAGTTCTTC. The gene calls are TRBV29-1 and TRBJ2-1, with 7 bases aligning to TRBD1. There are 14 residues in the CDR3. Germline V CDR1 and CDR2: SQVTM, ANQGSEA. V lost 3 bases and J lost 5; bases outside the gene matches: 7.